These 20 T cell receptor beta chains share one sample of origin, sequenced in a study of shared clonotypes between healthy human individuals. Data came from immunoSEQ multiplex PCR; TCRdb stores just in-frame clones and leaves some out. Of under 200,000 clones in the sample, 85% to 95% were seen once. What was sequenced was naive CD4+ T cells sorted from blood. Subset reported: CD45RA+ positively selected. Receptors originate from a woman aged 30 to 39 in good health.

The J gene is TRBJ2-1, the V gene TRBV6-6, with D hard to call. The CDR3 runs to 13 residues. CDR1 and CDR2 (germline): MNHNY, SVGAGI (reference sequence). V was trimmed by 6 bases and J by 13 bases, leaving 19 bases between them. The DNA of the CDR3 is TGTGCCAGCAGCTTACCGGACGGTCTAATACAGTTCTTC. Translating it yields CASSLPDGLIQFF.

This clone came up once. The chain recombines TRBV2 with TRBJ2-5; TRBD2 might be the D (6 bases). TRBJ2-7 explains the end of the DNA better; the J call may be wrong. Germline assignment: CDR1 SNHLY and CDR2 FYNNEI. The CDR3 covers 11 residues. CDR3 loop: CASSGRYEQYF. In DNA, the CDR3 is TGTGCCAGCTCCGGGAGATACGAGCAGTACTTC.

This sequence joins TRBV18 and TRBJ2-7, with D possibly TRBD1 on 6 matching bases. Trimming stripped 5 bases from V and 0 bases from J, with 8 bases between. The CDR3 length is 13 residues. CDR1 KGHSH and CDR2 LQKENI come from the germline V gene. The CDR3 region has the DNA TGTGCCAGCTCATACAGGGACTCCTACGAGCAGTACTTC. Its protein product is CASSYRDSYEQYF.

V is TRBV5-1 and J is TRBJ2-1; D unclear. V was shortened by 2 bases and J by 5 bases, with 8 bases between the two germline ends. The CDR3 loop spans 13 amino acids. From germline, CDR1 is SGHRS and CDR2 YFSETQ. Here the CDR3 reads CASSFDPHNEQFF. For the CDR3, the DNA is TGCGCCAGCAGCTTCGACCCCCACAATGAGCAGTTCTTC.

The chain links TRBV28 to TRBJ1-1; D unclear. The CDR3 runs 13 residues. The germline V and J ends were trimmed by 6 bases and 1 base, with 9 bases remaining between them. CDR1 and CDR2 from the germline V gene are MDHEN and SYDVKM. CDR3 coding DNA: TGTGCCAGCAGCTCCTTCGGGAACACTGAAGCTTTCTTT. This codes for CASSSFGNTEAFF. The entire variable domain, with the rest obtained from reference TRBV28 and TRBJ1-1, is as follows: DVKVTQSSRYLVKRTGEKVFLECVQDMDHENMFWYRQDPGLGLRLIYFSYDVKMKEKGDIPEGYSVSREKKERFSLILESASTNQTSMYLCASSSFGNTEAFFGQGTRLTVV.

This chain joins TRBV6-4 and TRBJ2-7, with TRBD2 matching 11 bases. Germline V gene lookup returns CDR1 MRHNA and CDR2 SNTAGT. There are 16 residues in the CDR3. J lost 3 bases, V lost 5 bases, and 9 bases had no gene match. The chain's CDR3 is CASSKGLADHGYEQYF. DNA for the CDR3: TGTGCCAGCAGTAAGGGACTAGCGGACCACGGCTACGAGCAGTACTTC.

This clone was picked up a small number of times. V usage is TRBV9 and J usage is TRBJ1-1; weak D call: TRBD1 (5 bases). This CDR3 has 13 residues. Germline CDR1 SGDLS, CDR2 YYNGEE. Trimming took 2 bases from V and 5 from J, leaving 10 bases between them. CDR3 region: CASSVSGMTEAFF. CDR3 DNA sequence: TGTGCCAGCAGCGTCTCAGGGATGACTGAAGCTTTCTTT.

About this clone: At one of its ends the junction is not consistent with the germline gene, which may arise from a read error. Additional DNA sequences in this sample encode the identical CDR3. V usage is TRBV29-1 and J usage is TRBJ1-1; the match to TRBD1 covers 7 bases. This CDR3 is 12 amino acids long. Germline V CDR1 and CDR2: SQVTM, ANQGSEA. The CDR3 DNA sequence: TGCGGCGTCCGACAGGGTTTCTCTGAAGCTTTCTTT. Its protein is CGVRQGFSEAFF.

The chain employs TRBV18 and TRBJ2-7; D is perhaps TRBD2 (6 bases). This CDR3 spans 15 amino acids. CDR1 is KGHSH and CDR2 is LQKENI in the germline V gene. Trimming removed 3 bases from V and 0 bases from J, with 12 bases in between. The DNA for the CDR3 is TGTGCCAGCTCACCGACGGGGGATGGCTCCTACGAGCAGTACTTC. It specifies CASSPTGDGSYEQYF.

The V and J genes are TRBV7-4 and TRBJ1-6, with D tentatively TRBD1 (5 bases). The CDR3 has 18 amino acids. V gave up 3 bases and J gave up 8 bases, with 23 bases separating them. In germline, CDR1 is SGHVT, CDR2 SQSDAQ. The CDR3 reads CASSFWECGGWGDSPLHF. DNA for the CDR3: TGTGCCAGCAGCTTTTGGGAGTGTGGGGGTTGGGGAGATTCACCCCTCCACTTT.

The genes are TRBV10-3 and TRBJ1-4; TRBD1 is a possible D gene (5 bases). CDR3 length: 15 amino acids. CDR1 ENHRY and CDR2 SYGVKD come from the germline V gene. V dropped 6 bases and J dropped 7 bases, with 18 bases sitting between them. CDR3 in amino acids: CAIRRGQSWREKLFF. The CDR3, as DNA: TGTGCCATCAGAAGGGGCCAGTCTTGGCGTGAAAAACTGTTTTTT.

The rearrangement links TRBV9 to TRBJ2-3; D call uncertain. The germline CDR1 and CDR2 sequences are SGDLS and YYNGEE. This CDR3 comprises 13 residues. V lost 4 bases and J lost 4, with 10 bases in between. CDR3 loop: CASSSHSADTQYF. CDR3 bases: TGTGCCAGCAGCTCTCACTCAGCAGATACGCAGTATTTT.

The chain joins TRBV7-8 to TRBJ2-7; D perhaps matches TRBD1 (5 bases). The CDR3 is 14 amino acids. CDR1 and CDR2 from the germline V gene are SGHVS and FQNEAQ. The V gene lost 5 bases and the J gene lost 6 bases, with 17 bases spanning the gap. CDR3 amino acids: CASSQQGQKFEQYF. The CDR3 DNA reads as TGTGCCAGCAGCCAGCAGGGCCAGAAATTCGAGCAGTACTTC.

This clone was picked up a small number of times. The J gene is TRBJ2-7, the V gene TRBV6-1; no firm D call. CDR3 length: 11 residues. Germline loops: CDR1 MNHNS, CDR2 SASEGT. Trimming left V 6 bases short and J 3 bases short, with 6 bases between. CDR3 sequence reads: CASRNNYEQYF. CDR3 coding DNA: TGTGCCAGCAGAAACAACTACGAGCAGTACTTC.

The genes are TRBV5-1 and TRBJ2-3, with 9 bases that match TRBD2. Germline V lookup: CDR1 SGHRS, CDR2 YFSETQ. This CDR3 has 17 residues. V lost 0 bases to trimming and J lost 5 bases; unmatched junction nucleotides: 10. CDR3 loop: CASSLASSAGGIDTQYF. The CDR3 DNA reads TGCGCCAGCAGCTTGGCCTCGTCAGCGGGAGGAATAGATACGCAGTATTTT.

The chain recombines TRBV6-1 with TRBJ2-7; D gene uncertain. V was cut by 4 bases and J by 4 bases, with 8 bases left in between. The germline CDR1 and CDR2 sequences are MNHNS and SASEGT. The CDR3 consists of 12 residues. This CDR3 reads CASSGTAYEQYF. The CDR3 DNA reads TGTGCCAGCAGTGGAACAGCTTACGAGCAGTACTTC.

This clone has a single count. The chain couples TRBV28 to TRBJ2-2, with 10 bases lining up with TRBD2. There are 13 residues in the CDR3. Germline V gene sequence: CDR1 MDHEN, CDR2 SYDVKM. The CDR3 DNA reads as TGTGGTAGCGGGAGGCTCGGCACCGGGGAGCTGTTTTTT. Translating it yields CGSGRLGTGELFF.

The V gene is TRBV7-2, the J gene TRBJ2-7, with D hard to call. The length of the CDR3 is 10 residues. CDR1 SGHTA and CDR2 FQGNSA come from the germline V gene. The V and J ends lost 5 bases and 6 bases respectively, with 5 bases between them. CDR3: CASSHIEQYF. The CDR3 DNA sequence: TGTGCCAGCAGCCACATCGAGCAGTACTTC.

The CDR3 nucleotides read TGTGCCAGCCCCACCCTGACAGACAACACCGGGGAGCTGTTTTTT. Translated: CASPTLTDNTGELFF. The chain combines TRBV27 with TRBJ2-2; weak D call: TRBD1 (5 bases). Trimming left V 8 bases short and J 2 bases short, with 15 bases between. CDR1 and CDR2 (germline): MNHEY, SMNVEV (reference sequence). This CDR3 has 15 residues.

The rearrangement uses TRBV21-1 and TRBJ2-2; the tabulated D call, TRBD2, remains unverified against the DNA. TRBV21-1 is marked as a pseudogene. The CDR3 has 19 residues. DNA of the CDR3: TGTGCCAGCAGCAAAGACACTAGCGGGAGGTCTGGGAACACCGGGGAGCTGTTTTTT. Its translation is CASSKDTSGRSGNTGELFF.